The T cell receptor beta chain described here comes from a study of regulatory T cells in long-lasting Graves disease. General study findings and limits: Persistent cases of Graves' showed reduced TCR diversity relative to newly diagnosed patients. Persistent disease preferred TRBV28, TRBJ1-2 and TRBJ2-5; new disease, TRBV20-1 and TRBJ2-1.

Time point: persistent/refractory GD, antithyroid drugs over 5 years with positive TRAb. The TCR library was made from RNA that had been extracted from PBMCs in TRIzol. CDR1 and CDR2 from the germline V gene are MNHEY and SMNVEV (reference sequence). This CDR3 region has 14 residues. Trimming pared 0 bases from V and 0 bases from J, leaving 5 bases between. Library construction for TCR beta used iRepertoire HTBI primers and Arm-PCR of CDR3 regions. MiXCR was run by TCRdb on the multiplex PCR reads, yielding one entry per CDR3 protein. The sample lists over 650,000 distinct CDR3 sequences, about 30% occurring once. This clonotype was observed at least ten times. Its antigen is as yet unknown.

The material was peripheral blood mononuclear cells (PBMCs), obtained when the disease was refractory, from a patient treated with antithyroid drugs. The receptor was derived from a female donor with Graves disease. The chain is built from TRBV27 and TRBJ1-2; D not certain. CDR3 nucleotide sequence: TGTGCCAGCAGTTTATCAGGACCTAACTATGGCTACACCTTC. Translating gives CASSLSGPNYGYTF.